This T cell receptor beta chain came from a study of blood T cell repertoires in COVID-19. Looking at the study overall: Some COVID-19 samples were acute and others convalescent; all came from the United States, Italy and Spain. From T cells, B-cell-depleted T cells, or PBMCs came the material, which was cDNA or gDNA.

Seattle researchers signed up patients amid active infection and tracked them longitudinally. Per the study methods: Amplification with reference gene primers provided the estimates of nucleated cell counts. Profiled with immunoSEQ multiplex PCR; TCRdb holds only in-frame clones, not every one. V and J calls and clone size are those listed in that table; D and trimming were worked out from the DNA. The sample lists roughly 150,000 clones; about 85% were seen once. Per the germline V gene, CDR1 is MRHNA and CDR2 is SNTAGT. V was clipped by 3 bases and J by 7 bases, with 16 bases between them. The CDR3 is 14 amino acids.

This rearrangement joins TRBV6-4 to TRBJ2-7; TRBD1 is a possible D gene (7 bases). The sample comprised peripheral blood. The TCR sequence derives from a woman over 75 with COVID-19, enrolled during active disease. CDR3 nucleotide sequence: TGTGCCAGCAGTGAAGGGGGCGCGGCGGGGGAGCAGTACTTC. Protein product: CASSEGGAAGEQYF.